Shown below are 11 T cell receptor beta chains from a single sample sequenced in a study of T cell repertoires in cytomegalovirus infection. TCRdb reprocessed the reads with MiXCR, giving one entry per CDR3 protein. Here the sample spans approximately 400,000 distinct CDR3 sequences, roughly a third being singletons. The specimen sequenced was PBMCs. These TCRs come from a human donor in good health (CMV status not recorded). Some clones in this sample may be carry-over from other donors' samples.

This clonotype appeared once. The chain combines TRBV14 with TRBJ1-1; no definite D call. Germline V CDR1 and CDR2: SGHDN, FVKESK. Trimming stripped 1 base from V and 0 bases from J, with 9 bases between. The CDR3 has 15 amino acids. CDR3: CASSQGWAVNTEAFF. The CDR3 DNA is TGTGCCAGCAGCCAAGGTTGGGCGGTGAACACTGAAGCTTTCTTT. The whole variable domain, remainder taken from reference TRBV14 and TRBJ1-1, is EAGVTQFPSHSVIEKGQTVTLRCDPISGHDNLYWYRRVMGKEIKFLLHFVKESKQDESGMPNNRFLAERTGGTYSTLKVQPAELEDSGVYFCASSQGWAVNTEAFFGQGTRLTVV.

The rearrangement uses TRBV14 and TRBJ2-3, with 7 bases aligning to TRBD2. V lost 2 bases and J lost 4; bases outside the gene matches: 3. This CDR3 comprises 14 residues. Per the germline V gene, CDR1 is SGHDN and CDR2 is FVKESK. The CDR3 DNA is TGTGCCAGCAGCCAAACTGCGGGGGCAGATACGCAGTATTTT. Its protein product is CASSQTAGADTQYF.

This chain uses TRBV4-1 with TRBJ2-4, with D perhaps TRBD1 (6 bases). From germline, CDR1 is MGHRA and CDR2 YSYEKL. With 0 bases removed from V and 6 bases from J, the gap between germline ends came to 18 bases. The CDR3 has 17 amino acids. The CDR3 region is CASSQEAQAGVPNIQYF. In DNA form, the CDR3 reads TGCGCCAGCAGCCAAGAAGCCCAGGCAGGGGTGCCAAACATTCAGTACTTC.

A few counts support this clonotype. The CDR3 coding sequence is TGTGCCAGCAAAGTGTCCGTGACAGGGGATGAAAAACTGTTTTTT. It is translated as CASKVSVTGDEKLFF. The gene calls are TRBV28 and TRBJ1-4; 8 bases map to TRBD1. The V gene end was trimmed by 7 bases and the J gene end by 6 bases; junction bases not matched to a gene: 10. The CDR3 spans 15 residues. Germline V gives CDR1 MDHEN, CDR2 SYDVKM.

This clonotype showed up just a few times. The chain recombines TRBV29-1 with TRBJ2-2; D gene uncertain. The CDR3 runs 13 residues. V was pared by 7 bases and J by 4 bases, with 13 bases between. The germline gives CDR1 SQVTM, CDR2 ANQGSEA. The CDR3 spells CSGITGGTGELFF. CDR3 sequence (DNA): TGCAGCGGTATAACCGGTGGCACCGGGGAGCTGTTTTTT.

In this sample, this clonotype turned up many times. CDR3 region: CASSLGPGLRTDTQYF. The CDR3 bases are TGTGCCAGCAGCTTAGGGCCAGGGTTGCGCACAGATACGCAGTATTTT. J is TRBJ2-3 and V is TRBV7-2; D might be TRBD1 (5 bases). The CDR3 extends over 16 amino acids. Per germline, CDR1 SGHTA and CDR2 FQGNSA. Trimming removed 1 base at V and 1 base at J, with 12 bases between.

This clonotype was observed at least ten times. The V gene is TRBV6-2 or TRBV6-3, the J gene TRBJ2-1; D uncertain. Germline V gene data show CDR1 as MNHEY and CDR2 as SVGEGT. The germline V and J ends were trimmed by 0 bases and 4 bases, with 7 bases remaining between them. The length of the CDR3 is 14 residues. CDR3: CASSYSADYNEQFF. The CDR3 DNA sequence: TGTGCCAGCAGTTACTCGGCAGATTACAATGAGCAGTTCTTC.

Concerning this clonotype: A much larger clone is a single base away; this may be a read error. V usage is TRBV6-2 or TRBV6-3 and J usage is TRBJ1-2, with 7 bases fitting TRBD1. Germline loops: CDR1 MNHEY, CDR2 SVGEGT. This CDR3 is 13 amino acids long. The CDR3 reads CASSYGTDYVYTF. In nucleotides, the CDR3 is TGTGCCAGCAGTTACGGGACAGACTATGTCTACACCTTC.

The CDR3 coding sequence is TGTGCCAGCATCGAGGATAATTCACCCCTCCACTTT. This codes for CASIEDNSPLHF. This chain joins TRBV2 and TRBJ1-6; D uncertain. The CDR3 covers 12 residues. Germline V gene data show CDR1 as SNHLY and CDR2 as FYNNEI. Trimming took 7 bases from V and 5 from J, leaving 6 bases between them.

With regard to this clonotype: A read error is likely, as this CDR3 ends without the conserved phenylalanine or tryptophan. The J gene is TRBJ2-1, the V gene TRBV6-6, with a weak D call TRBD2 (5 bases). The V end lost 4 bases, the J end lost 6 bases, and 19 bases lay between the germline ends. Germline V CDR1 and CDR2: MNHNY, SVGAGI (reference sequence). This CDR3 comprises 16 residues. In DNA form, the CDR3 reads TGTGCCAGCAGTTTCCGGGATTCTCGTGAGGGCAATGAGCAGTTCGTC. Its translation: CASSFRDSREGNEQFV.

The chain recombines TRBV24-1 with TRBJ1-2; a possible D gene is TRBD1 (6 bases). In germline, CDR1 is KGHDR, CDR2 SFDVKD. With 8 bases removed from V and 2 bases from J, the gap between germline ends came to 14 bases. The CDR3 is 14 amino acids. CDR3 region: CATKGAGDNYGYTF. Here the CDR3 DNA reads TGTGCCACCAAAGGGGCAGGGGACAACTATGGCTACACCTTC.